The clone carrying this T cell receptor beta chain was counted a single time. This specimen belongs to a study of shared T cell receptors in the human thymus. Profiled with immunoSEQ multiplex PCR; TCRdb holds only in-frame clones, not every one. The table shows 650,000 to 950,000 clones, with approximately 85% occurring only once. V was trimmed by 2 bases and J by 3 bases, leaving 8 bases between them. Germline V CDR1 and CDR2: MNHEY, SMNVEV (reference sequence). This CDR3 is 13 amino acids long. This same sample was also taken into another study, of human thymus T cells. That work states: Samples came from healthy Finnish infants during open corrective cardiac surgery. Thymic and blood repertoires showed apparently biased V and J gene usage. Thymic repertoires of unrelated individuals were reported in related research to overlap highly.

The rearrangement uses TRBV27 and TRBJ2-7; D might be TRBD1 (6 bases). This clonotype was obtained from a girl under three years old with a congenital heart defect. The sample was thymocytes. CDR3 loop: CASSLKGDYEQYF. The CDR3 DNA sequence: TGTGCCAGCAGTTTAAAGGGGGACTACGAGCAGTACTTC.